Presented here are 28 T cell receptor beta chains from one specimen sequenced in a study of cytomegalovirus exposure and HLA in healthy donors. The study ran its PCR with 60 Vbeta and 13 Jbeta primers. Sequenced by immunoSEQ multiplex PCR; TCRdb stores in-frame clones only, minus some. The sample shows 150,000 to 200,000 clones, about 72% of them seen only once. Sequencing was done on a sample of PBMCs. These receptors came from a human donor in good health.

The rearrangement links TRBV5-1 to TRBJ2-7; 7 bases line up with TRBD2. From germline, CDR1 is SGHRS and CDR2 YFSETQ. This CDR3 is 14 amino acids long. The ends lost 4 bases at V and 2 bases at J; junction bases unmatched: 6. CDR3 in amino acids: CASSKGAGPYEQYF. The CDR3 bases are TGCGCCAGCAGCAAGGGAGCGGGGCCCTACGAGCAGTACTTC.

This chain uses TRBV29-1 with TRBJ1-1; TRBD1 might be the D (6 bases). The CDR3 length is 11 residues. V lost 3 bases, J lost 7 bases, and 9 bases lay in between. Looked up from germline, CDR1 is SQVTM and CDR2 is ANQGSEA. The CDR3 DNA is TGCAGCGTTGAGTGGGACATTGAAGCTTTCTTT. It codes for CSVEWDIEAFF.

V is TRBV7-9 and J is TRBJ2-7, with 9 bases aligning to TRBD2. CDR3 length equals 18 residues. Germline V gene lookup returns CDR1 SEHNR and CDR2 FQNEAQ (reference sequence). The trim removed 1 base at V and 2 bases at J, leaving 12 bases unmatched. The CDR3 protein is CASSLGVASGEITYEQYF. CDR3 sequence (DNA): TGTGCCAGCAGCTTAGGGGTAGCTAGCGGGGAGATCACCTACGAGCAGTACTTC.

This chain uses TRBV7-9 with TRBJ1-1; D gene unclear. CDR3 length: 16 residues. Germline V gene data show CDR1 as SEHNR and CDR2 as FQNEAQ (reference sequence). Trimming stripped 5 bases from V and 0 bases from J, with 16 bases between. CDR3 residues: CASSQTSGWVNTEAFF. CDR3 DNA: TGTGCCAGCAGCCAGACCTCGGGTTGGGTGAACACTGAAGCTTTCTTT.

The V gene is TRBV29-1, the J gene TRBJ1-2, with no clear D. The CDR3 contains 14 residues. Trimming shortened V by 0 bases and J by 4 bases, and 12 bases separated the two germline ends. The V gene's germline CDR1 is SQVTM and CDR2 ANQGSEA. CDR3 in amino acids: CSVEDGISRYGYTF. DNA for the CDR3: TGCAGCGTTGAAGACGGGATATCTCGCTATGGCTACACCTTC. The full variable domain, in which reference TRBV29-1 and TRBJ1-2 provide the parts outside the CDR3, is SAVISQKPSRDICQRGTSLTIQCQVDSQVTMMFWYRQQPGQSLTLIATANQGSEATYESGFVIDKFPISRPNLTFSTLTVSNMSPEDSSIYLCSVEDGISRYGYTFGSGTRLTVV.

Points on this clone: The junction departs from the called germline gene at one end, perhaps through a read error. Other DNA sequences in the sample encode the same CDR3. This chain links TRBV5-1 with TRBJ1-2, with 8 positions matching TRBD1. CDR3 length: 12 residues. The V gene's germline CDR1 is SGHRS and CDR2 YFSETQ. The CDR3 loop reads CASRADREGYTF. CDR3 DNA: TGCGCAAGCAGAGCGGACAGGGAGGGCTACACCTTC.

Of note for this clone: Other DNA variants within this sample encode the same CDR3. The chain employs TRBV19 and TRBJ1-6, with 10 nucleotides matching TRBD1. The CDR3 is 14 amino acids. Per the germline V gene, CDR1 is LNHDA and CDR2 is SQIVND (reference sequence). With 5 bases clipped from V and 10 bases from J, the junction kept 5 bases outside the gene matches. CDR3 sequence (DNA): TGTGCCAGTAGTTTAGGACAGGGGGTCTCACCCCTCCACTTT. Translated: CASSLGQGVSPLHF.

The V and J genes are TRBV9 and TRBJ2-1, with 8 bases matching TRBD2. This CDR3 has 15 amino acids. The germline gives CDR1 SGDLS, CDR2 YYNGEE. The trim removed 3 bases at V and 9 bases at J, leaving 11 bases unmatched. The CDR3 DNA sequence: TGTGCCAGCAGCGCTCCGGGACTAGTGTTAAGTGAGCAGTTCTTC. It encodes CASSAPGLVLSEQFF.

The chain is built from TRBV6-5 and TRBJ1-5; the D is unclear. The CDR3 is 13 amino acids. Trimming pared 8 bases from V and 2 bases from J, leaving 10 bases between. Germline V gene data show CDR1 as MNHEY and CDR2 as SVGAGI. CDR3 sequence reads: CASSGGRNQPQHF. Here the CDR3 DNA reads TGTGCCAGCTCTGGCGGGCGCAATCAGCCCCAGCATTTT.

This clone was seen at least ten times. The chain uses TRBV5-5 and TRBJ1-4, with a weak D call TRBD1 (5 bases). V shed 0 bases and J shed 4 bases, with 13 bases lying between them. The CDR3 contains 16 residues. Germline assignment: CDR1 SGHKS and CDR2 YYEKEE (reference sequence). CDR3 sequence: CASSLEVTASNEKLFF. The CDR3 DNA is TGTGCCAGCAGCTTGGAAGTGACAGCTAGTAATGAAAAACTGTTTTTT.

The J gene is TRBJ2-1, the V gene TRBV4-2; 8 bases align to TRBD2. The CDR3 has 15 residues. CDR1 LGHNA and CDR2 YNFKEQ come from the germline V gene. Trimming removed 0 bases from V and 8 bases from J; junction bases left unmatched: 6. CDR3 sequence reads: CASSQERGGLYEQFF. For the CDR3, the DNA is TGTGCCAGCAGCCAAGAACGGGGGGGCCTATATGAGCAGTTCTTC.

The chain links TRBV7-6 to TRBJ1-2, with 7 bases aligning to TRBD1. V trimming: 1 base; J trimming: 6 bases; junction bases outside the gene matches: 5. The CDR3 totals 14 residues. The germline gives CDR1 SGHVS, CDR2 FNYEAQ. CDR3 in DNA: TGTGCCAGCAGCTTAGGAGTCGACAGGGATGGCTACACCTTC. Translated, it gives CASSLGVDRDGYTF.

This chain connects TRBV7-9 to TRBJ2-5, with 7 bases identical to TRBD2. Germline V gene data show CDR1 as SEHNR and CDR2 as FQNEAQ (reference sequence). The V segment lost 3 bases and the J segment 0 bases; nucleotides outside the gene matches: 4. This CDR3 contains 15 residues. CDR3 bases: TGTGCCAGCAGCTTTACGGGGGGATACCAAGAGACCCAGTACTTC. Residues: CASSFTGGYQETQYF.

The CDR3 spells CASSPRTGGVDEQYF. CDR3 coding DNA: TGTGCCAGCAGTCCCCGGACAGGGGGCGTCGACGAGCAGTACTTC. This chain joins TRBV6-5 and TRBJ2-7; 11 nucleotides align to TRBD1. Trimming took 5 bases from V and 5 from J; bases not matched to a gene: 8. Germline lookup yields CDR1 MNHEY and CDR2 SVGAGI. The CDR3 has 15 amino acids.

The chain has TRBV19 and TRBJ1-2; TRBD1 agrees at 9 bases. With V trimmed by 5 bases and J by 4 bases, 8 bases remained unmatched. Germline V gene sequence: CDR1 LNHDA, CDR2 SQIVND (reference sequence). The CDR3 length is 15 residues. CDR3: CASSSPGQGTYGYTF. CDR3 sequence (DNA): TGTGCCAGTAGTTCCCCGGGACAGGGAACCTATGGCTACACCTTC. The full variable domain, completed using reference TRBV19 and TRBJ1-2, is DGGITQSPKYLFRKEGQNVTLSCEQNLNHDAMYWYRQDPGQGLRLIYYSQIVNDFQKGDIAEGYSVSREKKESFPLTVTSAQKNPTAFYLCASSSPGQGTYGYTFGSGTRLTVV.

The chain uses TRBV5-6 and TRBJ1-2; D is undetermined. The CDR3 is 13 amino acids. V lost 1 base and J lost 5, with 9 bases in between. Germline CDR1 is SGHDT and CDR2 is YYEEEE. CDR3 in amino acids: CASSLSRLYGYTF. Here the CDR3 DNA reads TGTGCCAGCAGCTTGTCCAGGTTATATGGCTACACCTTC.

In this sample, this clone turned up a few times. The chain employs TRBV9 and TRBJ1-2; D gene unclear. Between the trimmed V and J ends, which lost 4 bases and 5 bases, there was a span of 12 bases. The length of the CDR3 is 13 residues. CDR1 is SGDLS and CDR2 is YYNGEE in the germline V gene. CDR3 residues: CASSPEDGYGYTF. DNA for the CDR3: TGTGCCAGCAGCCCGGAGGACGGGTATGGCTACACCTTC.

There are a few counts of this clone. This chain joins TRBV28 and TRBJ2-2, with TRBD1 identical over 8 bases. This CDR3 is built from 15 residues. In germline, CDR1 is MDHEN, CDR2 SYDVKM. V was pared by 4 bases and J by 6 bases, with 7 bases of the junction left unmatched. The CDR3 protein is CASSSLDREAGELFF. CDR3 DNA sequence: TGTGCCAGCAGTTCCCTGGACAGGGAGGCCGGGGAGCTGTTTTTT. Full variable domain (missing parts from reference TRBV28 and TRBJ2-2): DVKVTQSSRYLVKRTGEKVFLECVQDMDHENMFWYRQDPGLGLRLIYFSYDVKMKEKGDIPEGYSVSREKKERFSLILESASTNQTSMYLCASSSLDREAGELFFGEGSRLTVL.

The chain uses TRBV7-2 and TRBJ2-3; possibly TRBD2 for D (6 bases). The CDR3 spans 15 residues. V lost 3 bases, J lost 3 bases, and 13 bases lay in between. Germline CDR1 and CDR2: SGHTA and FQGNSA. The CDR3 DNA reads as TGTGCCAGCAGCTTTACGGGACTTCGAACAGATACGCAGTATTTT. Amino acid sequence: CASSFTGLRTDTQYF. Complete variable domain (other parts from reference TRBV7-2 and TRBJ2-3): GAGVSQSPSNKVTEKGKDVELRCDPISGHTALYWYRQSLGQGLEFLIYFQGNSAPDKSGLPSDRFSAERTGGSVSTLTIQRTQQEDSAVYLCASSFTGLRTDTQYFGPGTRLTVL.

The CDR3: CASSFSTSGGQETQYF. Here the CDR3 DNA reads TGTGCCAGCAGCTTCTCCACTAGCGGGGGCCAAGAGACCCAGTACTTC. The rearrangement links TRBV11-3 to TRBJ2-5, with 11 bases that match TRBD2. This CDR3 has 16 residues. Trimming removed 3 bases from V and 1 base from J; junction bases left unmatched: 4. CDR1 and CDR2 (germline): SGHNT, YENEEA.

DNA of the CDR3: TGTGCCAGCAGCTTAGGCGGGACGGCGAACACTGAAGCTTTCTTT. Translation gives CASSLGGTANTEAFF. The V and J genes are TRBV11-2 and TRBJ1-1; tentatively, D is TRBD1 (5 bases). Trimming took off 1 base at V and 1 base at J, with 10 bases between the two ends. Per the germline V gene, CDR1 is SGHAT and CDR2 is FQNNGV. This CDR3 is built from 15 residues.

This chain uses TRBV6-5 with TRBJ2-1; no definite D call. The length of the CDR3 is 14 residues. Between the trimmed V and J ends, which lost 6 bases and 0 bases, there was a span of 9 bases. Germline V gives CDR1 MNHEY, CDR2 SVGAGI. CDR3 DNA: TGTGCCAGCAGGCCCACGGGCTCCTACAATGAGCAGTTCTTC. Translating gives CASRPTGSYNEQFF.

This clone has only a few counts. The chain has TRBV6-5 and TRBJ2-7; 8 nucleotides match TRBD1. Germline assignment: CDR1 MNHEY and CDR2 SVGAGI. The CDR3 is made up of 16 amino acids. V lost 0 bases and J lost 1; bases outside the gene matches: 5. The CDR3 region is CASSYSTGVRSYEQYF. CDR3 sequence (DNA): TGTGCCAGCAGTTACTCGACAGGGGTTCGTTCCTACGAGCAGTACTTC.

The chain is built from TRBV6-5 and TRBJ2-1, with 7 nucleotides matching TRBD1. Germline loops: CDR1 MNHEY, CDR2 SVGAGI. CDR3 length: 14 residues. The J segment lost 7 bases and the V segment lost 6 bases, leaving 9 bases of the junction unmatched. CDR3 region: CASRRTGVRNEQFF. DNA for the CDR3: TGTGCCAGCAGGAGAACAGGGGTTCGGAATGAGCAGTTCTTC.

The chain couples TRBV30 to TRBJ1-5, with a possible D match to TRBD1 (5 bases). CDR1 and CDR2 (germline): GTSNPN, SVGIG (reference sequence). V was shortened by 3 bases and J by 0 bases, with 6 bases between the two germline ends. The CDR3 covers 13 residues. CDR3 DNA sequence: TGTGCCTGGAGAGGGGTTAGCAATCAGCCCCAGCATTTT. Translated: CAWRGVSNQPQHF.

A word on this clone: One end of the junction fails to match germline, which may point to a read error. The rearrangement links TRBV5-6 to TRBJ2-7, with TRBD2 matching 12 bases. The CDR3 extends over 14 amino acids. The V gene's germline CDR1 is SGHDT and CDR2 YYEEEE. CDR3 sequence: CASSSSGGASEQYF. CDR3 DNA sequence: TGTGCTAGCAGCTCTAGCGGGGGGGCGAGCGAGCAGTACTTC.

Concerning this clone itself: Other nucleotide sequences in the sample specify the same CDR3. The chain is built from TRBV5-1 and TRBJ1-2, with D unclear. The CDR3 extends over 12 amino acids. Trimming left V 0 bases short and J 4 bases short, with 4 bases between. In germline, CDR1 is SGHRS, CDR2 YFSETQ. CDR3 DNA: TGCGCCAGCAGCTTGGGAGCCTATGGCTACACCTTC. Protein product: CASSLGAYGYTF.

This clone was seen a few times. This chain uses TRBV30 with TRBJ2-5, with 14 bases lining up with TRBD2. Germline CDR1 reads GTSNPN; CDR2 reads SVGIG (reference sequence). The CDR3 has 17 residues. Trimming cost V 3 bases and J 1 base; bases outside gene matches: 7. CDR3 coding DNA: TGTGCCTGGAGCGGGCTCGGGACTAGCGGGGGCCAAGAGACCCAGTACTTC. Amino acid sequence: CAWSGLGTSGGQETQYF.